The 7 T cell receptor beta chains below come from one sample, sequenced in a study of blood T cell repertoires in COVID-19. Produced via immunoSEQ multiplex PCR; TCRdb's table is partial and in-frame only. Of under 250,000 clones listed, 83% are singletons. Sequencing input: peripheral blood. Receptors originate from a woman in her 70s with active or convalescent COVID-19.

The V call is TRBV18, the J call TRBJ2-1; D is possibly TRBD2 (5 bases). Germline V gene sequence: CDR1 KGHSH, CDR2 LQKENI. V dropped 3 bases and J dropped 4 bases, with 13 bases sitting between them. This CDR3 contains 15 residues. CDR3 region: CASSPSRGEYNEQFF. CDR3 nucleotides: TGTGCCAGCTCACCCTCCCGGGGAGAATACAATGAGCAGTTCTTC.

The CDR3 protein is CASSFGGYLSGNTIYF. CDR3 nucleotide sequence: TGTGCCAGCAGCTTTGGCGGCTACCTCTCTGGAAACACCATATATTTT. The gene calls are TRBV7-2 and TRBJ1-3; unclear D gene. Trimming removed 3 bases at V and 0 bases at J, with 12 bases between. CDR3 size: 16 residues. Germline CDR1 SGHTA, CDR2 FQGNSA.

Details on this clone: The sample holds other DNA sequences that translate to the same CDR3. The J gene is TRBJ2-1, the V gene TRBV5-5; no clear D gene. This CDR3 contains 15 residues. Deletions cut 0 bases from V and 0 bases from J, with 7 bases between. The germline gives CDR1 SGHKS, CDR2 YYEKEE (reference sequence). The CDR3 coding sequence is TGTGCCAGCAGCTTGGGAGGTAGCTCCTACAATGAGCAGTTCTTC. This gives the protein CASSLGGSSYNEQFF.

The chain has TRBV7-2 and TRBJ2-7, with 9 nucleotides matching TRBD1. The germline CDR1 and CDR2 sequences are SGHTA and FQGNSA. The CDR3 length is 14 residues. V trimming: 4 bases; J trimming: 3 bases; junction bases outside the gene matches: 4. This chain's CDR3 is CASSSWTGDYEQYF. The CDR3 DNA follows: TGTGCCAGCAGCTCCTGGACAGGGGACTACGAGCAGTACTTC.

The V gene is TRBV19, the J gene TRBJ1-4; the D gene is possibly TRBD1 (6 bases). The CDR3 consists of 17 residues. CDR1 is LNHDA and CDR2 is SQIVND in the germline V gene (reference sequence). V was trimmed by 5 bases and J by 2 bases, leaving 18 bases between them. The CDR3 loop is CASSAHGGASTNEKLFF. The CDR3 DNA sequence: TGTGCCAGTAGTGCCCATGGGGGGGCATCGACTAATGAAAAACTGTTTTTT.

A few counts support this clone. This chain connects TRBV27 to TRBJ2-6; D remains ambiguous. Germline V lookup: CDR1 MNHEY, CDR2 SMNVEV (reference sequence). V gave up 6 bases and J gave up 0 bases, with 9 bases separating them. The CDR3 is made up of 15 amino acids. CDR3 bases: TGTGCCAGCAGGTCTCCTAGCTCTGGGGCCAACGTCCTGACTTTC. As protein: CASRSPSSGANVLTF.

This clone has more than one count but fewer than ten. The V call is TRBV4-1, the J call TRBJ2-7; D is possibly TRBD1 (5 bases). Germline V gene lookup returns CDR1 MGHRA and CDR2 YSYEKL. The CDR3 is 14 amino acids. Trimming removed 4 bases from V and 6 bases from J, with 16 bases in between. The CDR3 loop is CASSLLARAVEQYF. CDR3 coding DNA: TGCGCCAGCAGCCTTTTGGCCAGGGCCGTCGAGCAGTACTTC.